This TCR beta chain was profiled in a study of control samples from healthy donors and cancer patients. In germline, CDR1 is DFQATT, CDR2 SNEGSKA (reference sequence). The CDR3 extends over 14 amino acids. V shed 3 bases and J 7 bases; nucleotides not matched to a gene: 8. Method: immunoSEQ multiplex PCR; TCRdb's copy keeps in-frame clones and lacks some. The table lists some 130,000 clones, roughly 92% of them singletons. Sequencing was performed on blood. The TCR comes from a man between 18 and 35 years old in good health. The chain links TRBV20-1 to TRBJ1-2; 10 bases agree with TRBD1. The CDR3, as DNA: TGCAGTGCTAGTCCCGGGACAGGGGATGCTGGCTACACCTTC. The encoded protein is CSASPGTGDAGYTF.